A selection of T cell receptor beta chains follows, all from one sample in a study of cytomegalovirus exposure and HLA in healthy donors. TCRdb keeps only in-frame clones here, not all; method: immunoSEQ multiplex PCR. The table lists 55,000 to 80,000 clones, around 72% of them singletons. Sequenced sample: PBMCs. The source of these receptors is a woman aged 25 to 39 in good health and CMV-seropositive. Both conserved end residues are part of each CDR3. The D gene is left open where the match is weak. Some rows mark clone size as missing; the rest say once, few, many or name a class of expanded clone.

j_call v_call clone_size d_call cdr3_aa cdr3_nt
TRBJ2-1 TRBV5-1 NA TRBD2 CASSPLGLAGVRSSYNEQFF TGCGCCAGCAGCCCGCTCGGACTAGCGGGCGTAAGGAGCTCCTACAATGAGCAGTTCTTC
TRBJ2-6 TRBV19 NA NA CASSIAQGGSGANVLTF TGTGCCAGTAGTATAGCTCAAGGGGGCTCTGGGGCCAACGTCCTGACTTTC
TRBJ2-4 TRBV11-2 NA TRBD2 CASSLGGGFQYF TGTGCCAGCAGCTTAGGGGGGGGGTTTCAGTACTTC
TRBJ2-1 TRBV7-2 NA NA CASSLAPGLNEQFF TGTGCCAGCAGCTTAGCCCCGGGTCTTAATGAGCAGTTCTTC
TRBJ2-7 TRBV5-8 NA TRBD2 CASSRTSGSSYEQYF TGTGCCAGCAGCCGGACTAGCGGGAGCTCCTACGAGCAGTACTTC
TRBJ2-7 TRBV27 NA NA CASSDARGSVRGQYF TGTGCCAGCTCTGACGCTAGGGGAAGCGTACGAGGACAGTACTTC
TRBJ1-3 TRBV2 NA NA CASSEAPAGSGNTIYF TGTGCCAGCAGTGAAGCACCCGCGGGCTCTGGAAACACCATATATTTT
TRBJ1-1 TRBV18 NA TRBD1 CASSRGQGVTEAFF TGTGCCAGCTCACGGGGACAGGGAGTAACTGAAGCTTTCTTT
TRBJ1-1 TRBV5-4 NA TRBD1 CASSRPGGGTEAFF TGTGCCAGCAGCCGCCCAGGGGGCGGCACTGAAGCTTTCTTT
TRBJ2-5 TRBV28 NA NA CASRTIKTHEETQYF TGTGCCAGCAGGACTATTAAAACTCACGAGGAGACCCAGTACTTC
TRBJ2-7 TRBV4-3 NA NA CASSQEVFDWDSYEQYF TGCGCCAGCAGCCAAGAGGTATTCGACTGGGACTCCTACGAGCAGTACTTC
TRBJ2-5 TRBV11-2 few TRBD2 CASSLAGGMTETQYF TGTGCCAGCAGCTTAGCGGGAGGGATGACAGAGACCCAGTACTTC
TRBJ2-3 TRBV28 few TRBD2 CASSMTSGRDTQYF TGTGCCAGCAGCATGACTAGCGGGAGAGATACGCAGTATTTT
TRBJ1-2 TRBV5-1 NA TRBD1 CASRLTGDCGYTF TGCGCCAGCAGGCTGACAGGGGATTGCGGCTACACCTTC
TRBJ1-1 TRBV25-1 NA NA CASSDSRRAEAFF TGTGCCAGCAGTGATTCGAGGAGGGCTGAAGCTTTCTTT
TRBJ2-3 TRBV5-4 once TRBD2 CASSLVGGGPLDTQYF TGTGCCAGCAGCTTGGTGGGGGGAGGGCCTCTGGATACGCAGTATTTT
TRBJ2-1 TRBV25-1 NA NA CASSEYIGNKSDEQFF TGTGCCAGCAGTGAATATATCGGGAACAAGTCGGATGAGCAGTTCTTC
TRBJ1-2 TRBV28 NA NA CASSLPSYGYTF TGTGCCAGCAGTCTTCCCAGCTATGGCTACACCTTC